Presented here are 7 T cell receptor beta chains from one specimen sequenced in a study of T cell responses to AZD1222 COVID-19 vaccine. Measured with immunoSEQ multiplex PCR; TCRdb has only the in-frame clones, and not every one. This sample has approximately 150,000 clones, with approximately 92% found just once. This material consisted of peripheral blood, taken on day 0 of AZD1222 vaccination. The receptor source for this set is an adult in good health.

The J gene is TRBJ2-7, the V gene TRBV7-2; 11 bases line up with TRBD2. The germline CDR1 and CDR2 sequences are SGHTA and FQGNSA. The CDR3 has 14 residues. V dropped 5 bases and J dropped 8; count of bases not matched to a gene: 8. Written as DNA, the CDR3 is TGTGCCAGCAGCCCCGGGACTAGCGGTCTTCAGCAGTACTTC. This gives the protein CASSPGTSGLQQYF.

This sequence joins TRBV19 and TRBJ2-7; tentative D call: TRBD1 (5 bases). The CDR3 has 15 residues. Trimming took off 0 bases at V and 2 bases at J, with 11 bases between the two ends. Germline assignment: CDR1 LNHDA and CDR2 SQIVND (reference sequence). CDR3 residues: CASSIDPRQTYEQYF. DNA for the CDR3: TGTGCCAGTAGTATAGACCCTCGACAGACCTACGAGCAGTACTTC.

This clone was counted only a few times. The rearrangement links TRBV5-1 to TRBJ1-2, with no clear D. In germline, CDR1 is SGHRS, CDR2 YFSETQ. The V end was cut by 2 bases, the J end by 3 bases, with 8 bases between. This CDR3 contains 13 residues. For the CDR3, the DNA is TGCGCCAGCAGCTTCTTGACTGACTATGGCTACACCTTC. It yields the protein CASSFLTDYGYTF.

This chain links TRBV3-1 (or the pseudogene TRBV3-2) with TRBJ1-3, with D tentatively TRBD1 (5 bases). This CDR3 has 16 residues. V shed 0 bases and J shed 0 bases, with 9 bases lying between them. The germline CDR1 and CDR2 sequences are LGHDT and YNNKEL (reference sequence). The CDR3 spells CASSQDRVGSGNTIYF. CDR3 DNA sequence: TGTGCCAGCAGCCAAGACAGGGTGGGCTCTGGAAACACCATATATTTT.

This clone was detected once. V usage is TRBV5-1 and J usage is TRBJ1-2; no clear D. Deletions cut 0 bases from V and 4 bases from J, with 19 bases between. Germline V lookup: CDR1 SGHRS, CDR2 YFSETQ. The CDR3 contains 17 residues. The CDR3 is CASSLEGGKPSGYGYTF. The CDR3 DNA sequence: TGCGCCAGCAGCTTGGAGGGAGGAAAACCTTCTGGCTATGGCTACACCTTC.

V is TRBV5-5 and J is TRBJ1-3; TRBD1 agrees at 10 bases. The CDR3 extends over 14 amino acids. Germline V gene lookup returns CDR1 SGHKS and CDR2 YYEKEE (reference sequence). The ends lost 3 bases at V and 7 bases at J; junction bases unmatched: 4. The CDR3 loop is CASSWGTGANTIYF. CDR3 in DNA: TGTGCCAGCAGCTGGGGGACAGGGGCCAACACCATATATTTT.

The genes are TRBV28 and TRBJ1-3; D is unresolved. Trimming took 6 bases from V and 4 from J, leaving 13 bases between them. Germline CDR1 MDHEN, CDR2 SYDVKM. CDR3 length: 14 amino acids. The CDR3 is CASSDNLAGNTIYF. CDR3 bases: TGTGCCAGCAGCGATAACCTGGCCGGAAACACCATATATTTT.